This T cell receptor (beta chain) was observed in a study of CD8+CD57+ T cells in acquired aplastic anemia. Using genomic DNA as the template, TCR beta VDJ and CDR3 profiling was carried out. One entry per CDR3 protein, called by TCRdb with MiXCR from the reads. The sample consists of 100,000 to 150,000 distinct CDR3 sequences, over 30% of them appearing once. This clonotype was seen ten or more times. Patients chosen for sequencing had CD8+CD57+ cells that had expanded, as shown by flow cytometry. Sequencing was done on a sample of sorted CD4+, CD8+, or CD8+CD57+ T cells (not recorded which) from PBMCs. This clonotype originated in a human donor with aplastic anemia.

Here the CDR3 reads CASRLRGDGDEQFF. The CDR3 nucleotides are TGTGCCAGCAGGCTTCGGGGGGATGGGGATGAGCAGTTCTTC. The chain uses TRBV7-2 and TRBJ2-1; TRBD2 matches at 7 bases. The V gene's germline CDR1 is SGHTA and CDR2 FQGNSA. Unmatched junction bases numbered 10, after V lost 6 bases and J lost 8 bases. CDR3 size: 14 residues.